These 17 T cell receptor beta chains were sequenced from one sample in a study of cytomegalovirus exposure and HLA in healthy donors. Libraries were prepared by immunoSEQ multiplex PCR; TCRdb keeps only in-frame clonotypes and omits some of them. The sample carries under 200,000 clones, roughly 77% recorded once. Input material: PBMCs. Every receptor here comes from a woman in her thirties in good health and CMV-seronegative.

The DNA of the CDR3 is TGCGCCAGCTGGACAGGGCTCGATGAAAAACTGTTTTTT. It is translated as CASWTGLDEKLFF. The V call is TRBV5-1, the J call TRBJ1-4, with 8 bases that match TRBD1. The CDR3 is 13 residues long. Germline V gene data show CDR1 as SGHRS and CDR2 as YFSETQ. V trimming: 7 bases; J trimming: 6 bases; junction bases outside the gene matches: 5.

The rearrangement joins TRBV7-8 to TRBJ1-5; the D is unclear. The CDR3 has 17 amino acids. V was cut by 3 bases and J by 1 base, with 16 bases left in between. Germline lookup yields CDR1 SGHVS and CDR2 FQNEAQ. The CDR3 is CASSLRAAGSSNQPQHF. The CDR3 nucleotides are TGTGCCAGCAGCTTGCGGGCCGCCGGATCGAGCAATCAGCCCCAGCATTTT.

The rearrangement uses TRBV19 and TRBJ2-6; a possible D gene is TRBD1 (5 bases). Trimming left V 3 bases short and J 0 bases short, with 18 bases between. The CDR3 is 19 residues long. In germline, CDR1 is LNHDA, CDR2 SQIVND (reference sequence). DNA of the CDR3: TGTGCCAGTAGTATGATTCAACAGGCCCTGCTCTCTGGGGCCAACGTCCTGACTTTC. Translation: CASSMIQQALLSGANVLTF.

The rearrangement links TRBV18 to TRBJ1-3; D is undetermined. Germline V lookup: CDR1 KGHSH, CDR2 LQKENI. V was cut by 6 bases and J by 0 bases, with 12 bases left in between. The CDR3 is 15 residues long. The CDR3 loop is CASSPEVGSGNTIYF. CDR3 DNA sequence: TGTGCCAGCTCCCCAGAGGTGGGCTCTGGAAACACCATATATTTT.

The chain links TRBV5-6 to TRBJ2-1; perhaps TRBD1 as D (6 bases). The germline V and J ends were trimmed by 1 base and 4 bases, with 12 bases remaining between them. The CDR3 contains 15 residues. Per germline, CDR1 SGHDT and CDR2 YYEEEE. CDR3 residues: CASSLFQGLYNEQFF. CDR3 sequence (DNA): TGTGCCAGCAGCTTGTTTCAGGGGCTGTACAATGAGCAGTTCTTC.

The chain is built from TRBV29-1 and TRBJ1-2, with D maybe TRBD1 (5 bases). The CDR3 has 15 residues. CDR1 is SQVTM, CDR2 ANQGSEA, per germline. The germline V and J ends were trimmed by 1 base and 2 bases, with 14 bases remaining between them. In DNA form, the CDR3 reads TGCAGCGTTGAAGCGGGGGGGAAGTTAAACTATGGCTACACCTTC. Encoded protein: CSVEAGGKLNYGYTF.

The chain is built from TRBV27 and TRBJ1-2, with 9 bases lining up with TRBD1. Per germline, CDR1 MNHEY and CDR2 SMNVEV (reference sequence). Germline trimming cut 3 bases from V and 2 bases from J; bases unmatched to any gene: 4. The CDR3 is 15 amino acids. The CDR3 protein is CASSFTGTGNYGYTF. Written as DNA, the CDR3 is TGTGCCAGCAGTTTTACCGGGACAGGGAACTATGGCTACACCTTC.

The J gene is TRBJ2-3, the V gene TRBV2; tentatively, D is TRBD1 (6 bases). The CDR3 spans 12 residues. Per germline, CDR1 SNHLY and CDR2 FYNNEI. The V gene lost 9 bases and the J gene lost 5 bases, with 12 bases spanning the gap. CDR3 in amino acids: CARGAPRDTQYF. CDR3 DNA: TGTGCCAGGGGGGCTCCTCGAGATACGCAGTATTTT.

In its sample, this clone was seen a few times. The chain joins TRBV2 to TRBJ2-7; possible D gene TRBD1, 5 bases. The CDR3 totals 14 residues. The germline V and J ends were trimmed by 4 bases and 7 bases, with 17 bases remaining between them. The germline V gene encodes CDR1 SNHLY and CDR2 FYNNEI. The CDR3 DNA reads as TGTGCCAGCAGTGTACGACAGACCGGGCGGGAGCAGTACTTC. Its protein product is CASSVRQTGREQYF.

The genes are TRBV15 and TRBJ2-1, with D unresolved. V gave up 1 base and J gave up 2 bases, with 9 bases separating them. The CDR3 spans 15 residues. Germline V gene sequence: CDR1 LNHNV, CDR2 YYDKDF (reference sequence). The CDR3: CATSRVAGPYNEQFF. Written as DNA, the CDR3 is TGTGCCACCAGCAGAGTTGCTGGCCCCTACAATGAGCAGTTCTTC. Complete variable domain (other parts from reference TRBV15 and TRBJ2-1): DAMVIQNPRYQVTQFGKPVTLSCSQTLNHNVMYWYQQKSSQAPKLLFHYYDKDFNNEADTPDNFQSRRPNTSFCFLDIRSPGLGDTAMYLCATSRVAGPYNEQFFGPGTRLTVL.

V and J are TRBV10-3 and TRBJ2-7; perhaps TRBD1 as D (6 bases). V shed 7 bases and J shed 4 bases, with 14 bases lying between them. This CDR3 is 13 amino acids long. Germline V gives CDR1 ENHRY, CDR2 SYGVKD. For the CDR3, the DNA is TGTGCCATCAAGGACAGCACGGATTACGAGCAGTACTTC. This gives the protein CAIKDSTDYEQYF.

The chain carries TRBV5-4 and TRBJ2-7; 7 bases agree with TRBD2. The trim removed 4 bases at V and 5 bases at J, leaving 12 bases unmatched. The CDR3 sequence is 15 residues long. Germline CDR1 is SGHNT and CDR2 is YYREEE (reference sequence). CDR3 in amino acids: CASSRPGGRSHEQYF. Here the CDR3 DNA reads TGTGCCAGCAGCCGCCCTGGCGGGAGATCACACGAGCAGTACTTC.

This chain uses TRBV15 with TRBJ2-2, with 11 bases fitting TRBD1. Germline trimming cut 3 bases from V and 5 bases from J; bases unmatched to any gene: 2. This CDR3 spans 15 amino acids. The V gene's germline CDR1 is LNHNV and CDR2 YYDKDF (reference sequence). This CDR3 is CATSSGTGGTGELFF. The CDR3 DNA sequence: TGTGCCACCAGCAGTGGGACAGGGGGGACCGGGGAGCTGTTTTTT.

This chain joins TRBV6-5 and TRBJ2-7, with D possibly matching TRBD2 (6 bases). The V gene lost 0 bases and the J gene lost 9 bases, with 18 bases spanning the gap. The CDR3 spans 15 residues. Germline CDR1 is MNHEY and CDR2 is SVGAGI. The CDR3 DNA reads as TGTGCCAGCAGTTACTCGGGGCGGGACGCTACGGGGCAGTACTTC. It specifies CASSYSGRDATGQYF.

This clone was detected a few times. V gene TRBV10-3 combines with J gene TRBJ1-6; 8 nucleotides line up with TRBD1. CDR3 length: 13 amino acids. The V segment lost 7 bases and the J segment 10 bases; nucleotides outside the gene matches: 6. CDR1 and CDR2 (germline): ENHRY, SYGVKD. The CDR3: CAITTGGLSPLHF. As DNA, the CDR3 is TGTGCCATCACTACAGGGGGACTCTCACCCCTCCACTTT.

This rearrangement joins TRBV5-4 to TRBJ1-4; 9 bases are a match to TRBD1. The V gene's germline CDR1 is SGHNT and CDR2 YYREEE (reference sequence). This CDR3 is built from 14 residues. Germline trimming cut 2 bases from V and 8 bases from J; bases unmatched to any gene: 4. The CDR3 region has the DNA TGTGCCAGCAGCTTCGACAGGGGGGGAGAAAAACTGTTTTTT. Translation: CASSFDRGGEKLFF.

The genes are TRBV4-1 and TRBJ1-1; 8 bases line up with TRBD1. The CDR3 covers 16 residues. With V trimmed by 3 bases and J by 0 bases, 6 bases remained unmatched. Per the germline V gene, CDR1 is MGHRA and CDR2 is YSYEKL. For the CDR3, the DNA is TGCGCCAGCAGCCAGCCTCCGGGACAGGTGAACACTGAAGCTTTCTTT. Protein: CASSQPPGQVNTEAFF.